These T cell receptor beta chains were read from a single sample in a study of vaccination effects on CD4 cells after COVID-19. Their specific antigens are unknown. Sequenced by immunoSEQ multiplex PCR; TCRdb stores in-frame clones only, minus some. This table holds about 47,000 clones, 70% found once. The material sequenced was CD4+ T cells from PBMCs cultured without peptide, taken after COVID-19 vaccination. All receptors come from a human donor who received a COVID-19 vaccine. CDR3s include the opening cysteine and the closing phenylalanine or tryptophan. Fields, in order: V gene, J gene, D gene, CDR3 protein. D genes are given only for firm matches.

TRBV6-5	TRBJ1-2	NA	CASSYGGLREGYTF
TRBV19	TRBJ1-2	TRBD1	CASLGTGGNYGYTF
TRBV4-1	TRBJ1-1	TRBD1	CASSLSPRTGNTEAFF
TRBV23-1	TRBJ2-7	NA	CASSQTRQTGYEQYF
TRBV7-2	TRBJ2-5	TRBD1	CASSLQGAQETQYF
TRBV6-5	TRBJ2-7	NA	CASSLRKGPPYEQYF
TRBV2	TRBJ2-1	NA	CASSESTGRNEQFF
TRBV3-1/TRBV3-2	TRBJ1-3	TRBD1	CASSQGQGDTIYF
TRBV24-1	TRBJ2-5	NA	CATSDGGRETQYF
TRBV7-8	TRBJ2-7	NA	CASSLVDERSSYEQYF
TRBV10-1	TRBJ2-4	TRBD2	CASSETSGLRLAKNIQYF
TRBV15	TRBJ1-2	NA	CATSRDRTDYGYTF
TRBV6-4	TRBJ1-1	NA	CASSVRVNTEAFF
TRBV9	TRBJ2-2	TRBD2	CASSASSGNTGELFF
TRBV7-8	TRBJ1-6	NA	CASSLVAGPFDSPLHF
TRBV20-1	TRBJ1-1	NA	CSASHDTEAFF
TRBV10-3	TRBJ2-2	TRBD2	CAIRGAVLAGENTGELFF
TRBV5-4	TRBJ2-1	NA	CASSLRLGHSSSYNEQFF
TRBV25-1	TRBJ2-2	TRBD1	CASSDPGQGQTGELFF
TRBV7-8	TRBJ1-6	NA	CASSLVHNSPLHF
TRBV5-1	TRBJ2-3	NA	CASSLGQETDTQYF
TRBV10-3	TRBJ1-5	NA	CAISGGVDQPQHF
TRBV5-1	TRBJ1-2	NA	CASSLEGDVSGYTF
TRBV6-5	TRBJ1-3	NA	CASTQGRASGNTIYF
TRBV2	TRBJ2-7	TRBD1	CASRADRGAFYEQYF
TRBV2	TRBJ2-6	TRBD1	CASSPGTGRGANVLTF
TRBV28	TRBJ2-1	NA	CASSGDGFLSLEQFF
TRBV5-1	TRBJ2-3	NA	CASSLPIADTQYF
TRBV6-5	TRBJ2-1	TRBD1	CATKGAGARPEQFF
TRBV30	TRBJ2-7	NA	CATTRGPPYEQYF
TRBV12-3/TRBV12-4	TRBJ1-2	NA	CASSLGAYGYTF
TRBV30	TRBJ1-1	TRBD1	CAWRHRGPGTEAFF
TRBV30	TRBJ1-2	NA	CAWSRGTDYGYTF
TRBV5-1	TRBJ1-3	NA	CASSLDPQGRSGNTIYF
TRBV2	TRBJ2-5	NA	CASSELPGQETQYF
TRBV6-5	TRBJ1-2	TRBD1	CASSQRDSLTHGYTF
TRBV4-1	TRBJ1-2	TRBD1	CASSQEEGAGNYGYTF
TRBV6-5	TRBJ2-3	NA	CASSYGTGVPDTQYF
TRBV19	TRBJ1-4	NA	CASSSIKQGLGEKLFF
TRBV11-3	TRBJ1-2	TRBD1	CASSPRGTGIDGYTF
TRBV7-2	TRBJ2-7	TRBD2	CASSLDFGTNSEQYF
TRBV9	TRBJ1-2	NA	CASSVDRLQDGYTF
TRBV6-5	TRBJ1-2	NA	CASSYLADYGYTF
TRBV5-1	TRBJ2-1	NA	CASSLGGDYNEQFF
TRBV24-1	TRBJ2-1	NA	CATSDSAGAYNEQFF
TRBV29-1	TRBJ2-5	TRBD1	CSVVSQGRQETQYF